Listed below are T cell receptor beta chains from one sample, sequenced in a study of OX40 agonist ivuxolimab in advanced cancers. Only in-frame clones appear in the TCRdb table, and some are missing; sequencing was by immunoSEQ multiplex PCR. The sample carries roughly 110,000 clones, approximately 90% recorded once. The sequenced sample was CD4+ or CD8+ T cells sorted from blood, obtained in a trial of the OX40 agonist ivuxolimab. The receptors stem from an adult with an advanced solid tumor such as melanoma, head and neck, liver or kidney cancer. Both conserved end residues are trimmed from each CDR3.

cdr3_length v_call cdr3_aa
14 TRBV9 ASSLDGASGSREQY
16 TRBV27 ASSLGHIPGQGGKPQH
14 TRBV19 ASSTGTTSSGNTIY
13 TRBV28 ASSVQGYSNQPQH
13 TRBV11-3 ASSLEQAGYNEQF
14 TRBV30 AWTGRASGHYNEQF
9 TRBV6-6 ASSSLLSLF
13 TRBV19 ASSRGALSYNEQF
10 TRBV28 ASRTGGGGYT
12 TRBV18 ASSPGGSGTEAF
13 TRBV5-1 ASRYGLAGQETQY
13 TRBV13 ASSLLLAGEGEQY
16 TRBV5-1 ASSLAPSPAGGSETQY
15 TRBV27 ASSPGQGTPGANVLT
13 TRBV6-5 ASSRPGSPPETQY
13 TRBV2 ASSDWAGGNTEAF
14 TRBV19 ASSIAAAQLLYGYT
13 TRBV14 ASSQAPTGGNTIY
11 TRBV11-3 ASIRYVVDEQF